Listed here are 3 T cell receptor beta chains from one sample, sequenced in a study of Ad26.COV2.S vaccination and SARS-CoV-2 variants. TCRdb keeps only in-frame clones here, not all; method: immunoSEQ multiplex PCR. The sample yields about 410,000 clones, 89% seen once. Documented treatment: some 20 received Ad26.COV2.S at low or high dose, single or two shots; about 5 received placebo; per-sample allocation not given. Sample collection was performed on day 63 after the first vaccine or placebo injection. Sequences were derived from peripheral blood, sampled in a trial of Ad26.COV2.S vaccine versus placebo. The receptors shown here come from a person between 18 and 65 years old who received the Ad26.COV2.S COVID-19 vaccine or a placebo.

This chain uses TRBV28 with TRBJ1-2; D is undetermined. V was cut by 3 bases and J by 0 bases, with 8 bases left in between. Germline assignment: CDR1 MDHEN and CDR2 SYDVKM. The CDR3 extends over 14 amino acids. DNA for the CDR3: TGTGCCAGCAGTTTTGGGAGTTCTAACTATGGCTACACCTTC. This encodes CASSFGSSNYGYTF.

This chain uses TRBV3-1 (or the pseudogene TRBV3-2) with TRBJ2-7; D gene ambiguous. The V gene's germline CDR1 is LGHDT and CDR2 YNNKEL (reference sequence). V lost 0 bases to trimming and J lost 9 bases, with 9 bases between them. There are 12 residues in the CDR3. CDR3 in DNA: TGTGCCAGCAGCCAAGATACGATGGCGCAGTACTTC. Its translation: CASSQDTMAQYF.

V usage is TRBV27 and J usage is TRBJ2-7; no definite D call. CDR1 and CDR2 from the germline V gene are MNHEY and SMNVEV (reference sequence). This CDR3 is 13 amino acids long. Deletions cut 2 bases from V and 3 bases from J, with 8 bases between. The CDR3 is CASSLQWGYEQYF. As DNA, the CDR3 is TGTGCCAGCAGTTTACAATGGGGCTACGAGCAGTACTTC.